This entry concerns a single T cell receptor (beta chain). This receptor's antigen is unknown. No much larger clone is present one base from it, and per-base qualities are unavailable. Trimming accounts for 1 base at V and 2 bases at J, while the number of junction bases matched to no gene is 8. From the cysteine through the phenylalanine, the CDR3 covers 17 amino acids. Only the CDR3 portion is preserved as DNA: 51 bases, with reading frame beginning at the first base. The germline V gene (reference sequence) provides CDR1 PRHDT and CDR2 FYEKMQ. The sample belongs to a study of blood T cell repertoires in COVID-19 (dated by TCRdb to 2020 to 2022). Describing the broader study: Collaborator samples came from the United States, Italy and Spain and covered acute and convalescent phases of COVID-19. The material from the prospective study consisted of cDNA or gDNA derived from T cells, B-cell-depleted T cells, or PBMCs. Deeply sampled blood TCRbeta repertoires from subjects exposed to, actively infected with, or recovered from COVID-19 were included in the dataset. The repertoires were released in a freely available public database intended as a resource for research on the immune response to SARS-CoV-2. Samples were obtained from the ongoing ImmuneRACE study (first 160 participants) and from 1,254 subjects provided by 6 global collaborators. Nearly every sample came with metadata listing a de-identified subject ID, COVID-19 status, age in years and sex. Where available, HLA class I and class II types were taken from metadata supplied by the sample provider and were not determined by assay-based typing.

Summary of the overall study and its limitations: The amount of clinical and demographic metadata varied by source and participant and was provided uncurated.

The immunoSEQ Assay, a bias-controlled multiplex PCR, was used to amplify TCRbeta CDR3 regions from genomic DNA. The published analysis was carried out like this. Nucleated cell counts per sample were estimated from amplification of reference gene primers within the assay. Sequence reads were collapsed and filtered to measure the absolute abundance of every unique TCRbeta CDR3 rearrangement. For each sample, productive Simpson clonality was calculated by taking the square root of Simpson's diversity index across productive rearrangements. TCRdb's version of the immuneACCESS table is confined to in-frame rearrangements and falls short of the full clone set. An unresolved V gene accounts for under half of the shortfall where checked; the remainder is of unknown origin. V and J calls and clone size are as listed in that table; D and trimming were resolved from the DNA. The sample has around 150,000 clones on record, more than 80% of them singletons. Over 2% of the sample is taken by the ten largest.

Collaborating institutions collected whole blood in K2EDTA tubes following their own protocols. For TCRbeta analysis, collaborators shipped samples in one of three forms: frozen whole blood, isolated PBMCs, or DNA extracted from either of those sample types. The chain is encoded by TRBV13 joined to TRBJ1-1; 9 junctional bases match TRBD1. The receptor was derived from an older man with acute or convalescent COVID-19. The sequencing sample was made of peripheral blood. The DNA sequence is as follows: TGTGCCAGCAGCTTAGTGGACAGGGGCCATCCCAACACTGAAGCTTTCTTT. Its protein is CASSLVDRGHPNTEAFF.